This T cell receptor (beta chain) was documented in a study of patients and donors after allogeneic stem cell transplantation. This clonotype was picked up a small number of times. TCRdb re-analysed the RT-PCR reads in MiXCR, keeping a single row per CDR3 protein. Seen here are 150,000 or so distinct CDR3 sequences, approximately 24% observed once, and the top ten hold about 25%. This clonotype originated in a human donor who was either an allogeneic HSCT recipient or a stem cell or donor lymphocyte infusion donor (not recorded which). It is not recorded whose cells these are; they may come from a transplant donor. Sequencing was performed on blood, either unsorted or a sorted T cell fraction (not recorded which).

This chain's CDR3 is CASSQRTGHNSPLHF. The CDR3 nucleotides are TGTGCCAGCAGTCAGAGGACAGGGCATAATTCACCCCTCCACTTT. This sequence joins TRBV27 and TRBJ1-6, with 8 bases identical to TRBD1. V lost 5 bases to trimming and J lost 5 bases; unmatched junction nucleotides: 5. Germline-derived CDR1 and CDR2 are MNHEY and SMNVEV (reference sequence). The CDR3 spans 15 residues.